What follows are 29 T cell receptor beta chains derived from one specimen sequenced in a study of cytomegalovirus exposure and HLA in healthy donors. PCR involved 60 Vbeta and 13 Jbeta primers. Here immunoSEQ multiplex PCR was the method, and the copy in TCRdb shows in-frame clones only, minus some. The top ten hold over 6.5% of the sample, which has fewer than 200,000 clones, about 13% seen once. Material: PBMCs. All receptors derive from a man aged 45-60 years in good health and CMV-seropositive.

The chain recombines TRBV28 with TRBJ1-3; 7 bases are a match to TRBD1. CDR3 length: 15 residues. The V gene's germline CDR1 is MDHEN and CDR2 SYDVKM. V shed 4 bases, J shed 0 bases, and the junction held 3 bases outside the gene matches. The CDR3 DNA is TGTGCCAGCAGTTCGACAGGGAACTCTGGAAACACCATATATTTT. Its translation is CASSSTGNSGNTIYF.

This clone was picked up a small number of times. The gene calls are TRBV6-5 and TRBJ2-5; 12 bases are a match to TRBD1. This CDR3 is 14 amino acids long. With V trimmed by 6 bases and J by 6 bases, 5 bases remained unmatched. Germline V gene data show CDR1 as MNHEY and CDR2 as SVGAGI. The CDR3 sequence: CASSFGTGGKTQYF. CDR3 nucleotides: TGTGCCAGCAGCTTCGGGACAGGGGGCAAGACCCAGTACTTC.

A few counts support this clone. The CDR3 region is CATHPGQAVKTQYF. As DNA, the CDR3 is TGTGCCACCCATCCGGGACAGGCGGTGAAGACCCAGTACTTC. This chain links TRBV28 with TRBJ2-5; 8 nucleotides line up with TRBD1. CDR1 MDHEN and CDR2 SYDVKM come from the germline V gene. Unmatched junction bases numbered 13, after V lost 10 bases and J lost 6 bases. The CDR3 runs to 14 residues. Full variable domain (remainder filled in from reference TRBV28 and TRBJ2-5): DVKVTQSSRYLVKRTGEKVFLECVQDMDHENMFWYRQDPGLGLRLIYFSYDVKMKEKGDIPEGYSVSREKKERFSLILESASTNQTSMYLCATHPGQAVKTQYFGPGTRLLVL.

The V and J genes are TRBV5-1 and TRBJ2-2; possible D gene TRBD2, 6 bases. V lost 0 bases, J lost 4 bases, and 10 bases lay in between. The CDR3 extends over 15 amino acids. From germline, CDR1 is SGHRS and CDR2 YFSETQ. Here the CDR3 reads CASSLDRGGTGELFF. CDR3 nucleotide sequence: TGCGCCAGCAGCTTGGATCGGGGAGGCACCGGGGAGCTGTTTTTT.

In this sample, this clone turned up many times. The rearrangement links TRBV6-1 to TRBJ2-7, with 9 positions matching TRBD1. Germline V gene data show CDR1 as MNHNS and CDR2 as SASEGT. Trimming cost V 4 bases and J 2 bases; bases outside gene matches: 3. This CDR3 has 14 residues. The CDR3 region is CASSAGTGPYEQYV. The DNA for the CDR3 is TGTGCCAGCAGTGCCGGGACAGGGCCCTACGAGCAGTACGTC.

As concerns this clone: The CDR3 ends on some other residue instead of the conserved phenylalanine or tryptophan, so this is likely a read error. The DNA is left out, because the CDR3 cannot be placed on it with certainty; the CDR3 is given as TCRdb lists it. The rearrangement links TRBV30 to TRBJ1-4. The CDR3 is 13 amino acids long, termini counted. CDR1 is GTSNPN, CDR2 SVGIG, per germline (reference sequence). The CDR3 loop reads CAWISQTNEKMFL.

This clone was observed a handful of times. V usage is TRBV28 and J usage is TRBJ2-5; weak D call: TRBD2 (6 bases). The CDR3 runs 15 residues. The V end lost 5 bases, the J end lost 5 bases, and 18 bases lay between the germline ends. Germline V CDR1 and CDR2: MDHEN, SYDVKM. DNA of the CDR3: TGTGCCAGCAGTGGACGCGGTAGCGGTTGGGAGACCCAGTACTTC. It translates to CASSGRGSGWETQYF.

In DNA, the CDR3 is TGTGCCAGCAGTGTCCATAGGTTAGGGCGCCGCCGGGACATGAGGTATGGCTACACCTTC. This encodes CASSVHRLGRRRDMRYGYTF. The chain joins TRBV6-1 to TRBJ1-2, with D maybe TRBD1 (6 bases). This CDR3 spans 20 amino acids. The V gene's germline CDR1 is MNHNS and CDR2 SASEGT. The ends were cut back, 4 bases at V and 5 bases at J, with 32 bases in the middle.

This chain links TRBV5-1 with TRBJ2-7, with a possible D match to TRBD1 (6 bases). The CDR3 is made up of 14 amino acids. The V gene lost 0 bases and the J gene lost 2 bases, with 9 bases spanning the gap. The germline V gene has CDR1 SGHRS and CDR2 YFSETQ. CDR3 DNA sequence: TGCGCCAGCAGCTTGGGTACAGGGACCTACGAGCAGTACGTC. Protein sequence: CASSLGTGTYEQYV.

The V gene is TRBV5-1, the J gene TRBJ2-1, with D perhaps matching TRBD2 (5 bases). Germline V CDR1 and CDR2: SGHRS, YFSETQ. The CDR3 totals 15 residues. V was clipped by 4 bases and J by 0 bases, with 11 bases between them. CDR3 in DNA: TGCGCCAGCAGCCCGGACGGGGTCTCCTACAATGAGCAGTTCTTC. Translating it yields CASSPDGVSYNEQFF.

The gene calls are TRBV7-6 and TRBJ1-4; D uncertain. The V gene's germline CDR1 is SGHVS and CDR2 FNYEAQ. Trimming removed 1 base from V and 8 bases from J, with 8 bases in between. The CDR3 is made up of 13 amino acids. The CDR3 protein is CASSLVPGEKLFF. DNA for the CDR3: TGTGCCAGCAGCTTAGTCCCGGGGGAAAAACTGTTTTTT.

The rearrangement joins TRBV7-9 to TRBJ2-7; weak D call: TRBD2 (5 bases). The germline V and J ends were trimmed by 5 bases and 6 bases, with 14 bases remaining between them. Germline CDR1 is SEHNR and CDR2 is FQNEAQ (reference sequence). CDR3 length: 13 amino acids. The CDR3 loop reads CASSLGTRGEQYV. In nucleotides, the CDR3 is TGTGCCAGCAGCCTCGGCACTAGAGGCGAGCAGTACGTC.

This sequence joins TRBV5-6 and TRBJ2-3, with 7 bases fitting TRBD2. Germline CDR1 reads SGHDT; CDR2 reads YYEEEE. V gave up 3 bases and J gave up 4 bases; unmatched junction bases: 5. This CDR3 spans 14 amino acids. The CDR3 DNA reads as TGTGCCAGCAGCTCCTCGGGGGGTGCAGATACGCAGTATTTT. Its translation: CASSSSGGADTQYF.

This clone was seen a few times. The chain uses TRBV6-6 and TRBJ2-7; tentative D call: TRBD1 (6 bases). The germline V and J ends were trimmed by 5 bases and 1 base, with 12 bases remaining between them. The length of the CDR3 is 14 residues. CDR1 MNHNY and CDR2 SVGAGI come from the germline V gene (reference sequence). The DNA of the CDR3 is TGTGCCAGCAGTGCACAGGGTTCTTCCTACGAGCAGTACGTC. As protein: CASSAQGSSYEQYV.

The J gene is TRBJ2-7, the V gene TRBV10-2; 10 bases are shared with TRBD1. Germline trimming cut 8 bases from V and 7 bases from J; bases unmatched to any gene: 8. The CDR3 consists of 13 residues. Germline lookup yields CDR1 WSHSY and CDR2 SAAADI. The CDR3 spells CASPDRGQGEQYV. The DNA for the CDR3 is TGCGCCAGCCCAGACAGGGGGCAGGGGGAGCAGTACGTC.

This clone was detected only a few times. This chain uses TRBV7-8 with TRBJ2-1, with 16 bases lining up with TRBD2. CDR3 size: 16 residues. V dropped 5 bases and J dropped 4; count of bases not matched to a gene: 2. Germline CDR1 and CDR2: SGHVS and FQNEAQ. The CDR3 protein is CASSKGLAGGYNEQFF. DNA for the CDR3: TGTGCCAGCAGCAAGGGACTAGCGGGGGGGTACAATGAGCAGTTCTTC.

This clone was found a few times. Here the CDR3 reads CASTTGGQPQHF. The CDR3 DNA follows: TGTGCCAGCACCACGGGGGGCCAGCCCCAGCATTTT. The chain uses TRBV16 and TRBJ1-5, with a tentative D call TRBD1 (6 bases). Trimming took off 7 bases at V and 7 bases at J, with 11 bases between the two ends. Germline V gene sequence: CDR1 KGHSY, CDR2 FQNENV. The CDR3 has 12 amino acids.

This chain uses TRBV6-6 with TRBJ2-7, with TRBD2 matching 7 bases. The V gene end was trimmed by 4 bases and the J gene end by 6 bases; junction bases not matched to a gene: 6. Germline V lookup: CDR1 MNHNY, CDR2 SVGAGI (reference sequence). The CDR3 has 13 residues. The CDR3 sequence: CASSFSGRGEQYV. The CDR3 coding sequence is TGTGCCAGCAGTTTTTCGGGGAGGGGCGAGCAGTACGTC.

The rearrangement joins TRBV7-3 to TRBJ1-2, with D possibly TRBD1 on 5 matching bases. V lost 1 base to trimming and J lost 5 bases, with 23 bases between them. Germline-derived CDR1 and CDR2 are SGHTA and FQGTGA. This CDR3 has 18 amino acids. The DNA for the CDR3 is TGTGCCAGCAGCTTAAGCAACCTAATCGGACATGGCGAGTATGGCTACACCTTC. Its translation is CASSLSNLIGHGEYGYTF.

This clone has only a few counts. This chain uses TRBV4-3 with TRBJ2-3; the match to TRBD1 covers 9 bases. The V gene's germline CDR1 is LGHNA and CDR2 YSLEER. V shed 4 bases and J 7 bases; nucleotides not matched to a gene: 6. This CDR3 contains 14 residues. The CDR3 DNA sequence: TGCGCCAGCAGCCGAGGACAGGGGCTAAATACGCAGTATTTT. This sequence encodes CASSRGQGLNTQYF.

The chain couples TRBV7-8 to TRBJ2-7; no clear D. This CDR3 comprises 15 residues. Germline V gene lookup returns CDR1 SGHVS and CDR2 FQNEAQ. V was cut by 4 bases and J by 2 bases, with 15 bases left in between. In nucleotides, the CDR3 is TGTGCCAGCAGCTCTCGCCCACCTGACACCTACGAGCAGTACTTC. Translated: CASSSRPPDTYEQYF.

This clone was found a few times. V usage is TRBV4-1 and J usage is TRBJ1-1, with TRBD1 as a possible D gene (6 bases). V was clipped by 4 bases and J by 3 bases, with 12 bases between them. This CDR3 spans 14 amino acids. Germline V gene lookup returns CDR1 MGHRA and CDR2 YSYEKL. This CDR3 reads CASSPQQGDTEAFF. DNA for the CDR3: TGCGCCAGCAGCCCACAACAGGGTGACACTGAAGCTTTCTTT.

The chain joins TRBV6-5 to TRBJ2-4, with 8 bases identical to TRBD1. This CDR3 has 14 residues. The trim removed 5 bases at V and 3 bases at J, leaving 3 bases unmatched. Germline V gene sequence: CDR1 MNHEY, CDR2 SVGAGI. CDR3 nucleotides: TGTGCCAGCAGTCCAACAGGGGGCAAAAACATTCAGTACTTC. It encodes CASSPTGGKNIQYF.

The V and J genes are TRBV5-1 and TRBJ2-3; TRBD2 agrees at 7 bases. This CDR3 has 15 amino acids. Germline assignment: CDR1 SGHRS and CDR2 YFSETQ. J lost 6 bases, V lost 1 base, and 8 bases had no gene match. CDR3 in amino acids: CASSLQRGERDTQYF. Here the CDR3 DNA reads TGCGCCAGCAGCTTGCAACGGGGGGAGAGGGATACGCAGTATTTT.

V gene TRBV18 combines with J gene TRBJ2-3, with 9 bases fitting TRBD2. Germline CDR1 and CDR2: KGHSH and LQKENI. V trimming: 1 base; J trimming: 2 bases; junction bases outside the gene matches: 7. This CDR3 is built from 17 residues. The CDR3 nucleotides read TGTGCCAGCTCACCACTTTTCAGCGGGGGGTACACAGATACGCAGTATTTT. Its protein product is CASSPLFSGGYTDTQYF.

Here the CDR3 DNA reads TGTGCCAGCAGTAACAGGGTAAGGGGAAACACCATATATTTT. Protein product: CASSNRVRGNTIYF. The chain uses TRBV6-4 and TRBJ1-3; tentative D call: TRBD1 (6 bases). Germline CDR1 MRHNA, CDR2 SNTAGT. V was shortened by 5 bases and J by 4 bases, with 12 bases between the two germline ends. The CDR3 extends over 14 amino acids.

The chain recombines TRBV9 with TRBJ1-2; TRBD1 aligns across 9 bases. CDR1 and CDR2 from the germline V gene are SGDLS and YYNGEE. This CDR3 spans 15 amino acids. V dropped 0 bases and J dropped 5; count of bases not matched to a gene: 5. In DNA form, the CDR3 reads TGTGCCAGCAGCGTAGTCCACGGGACAGGGTATGGCTACACCTTC. Its translation: CASSVVHGTGYGYTF.

The chain's CDR3 is CASSSQGTLGKLFF. Here the CDR3 DNA reads TGTGCCAGCAGTTCGCAGGGAACCCTCGGAAAACTGTTTTTT. The rearrangement joins TRBV27 to TRBJ1-4; a weak D match, TRBD1 (5 bases). Looked up from germline, CDR1 is MNHEY and CDR2 is SMNVEV (reference sequence). CDR3 length equals 14 residues. V was cut by 4 bases and J by 10 bases, with 16 bases left in between.

The chain recombines TRBV7-2 with TRBJ1-2; 12 bases map to TRBD1. Germline lookup yields CDR1 SGHTA and CDR2 FQGNSA. Trimming removed 5 bases from V and 8 bases from J; junction bases left unmatched: 9. The CDR3 consists of 15 residues. The CDR3 spells CASSRPGQGAGGYTF. CDR3 DNA sequence: TGTGCCAGCAGCCGACCGGGACAGGGGGCCGGGGGCTACACCTTC.